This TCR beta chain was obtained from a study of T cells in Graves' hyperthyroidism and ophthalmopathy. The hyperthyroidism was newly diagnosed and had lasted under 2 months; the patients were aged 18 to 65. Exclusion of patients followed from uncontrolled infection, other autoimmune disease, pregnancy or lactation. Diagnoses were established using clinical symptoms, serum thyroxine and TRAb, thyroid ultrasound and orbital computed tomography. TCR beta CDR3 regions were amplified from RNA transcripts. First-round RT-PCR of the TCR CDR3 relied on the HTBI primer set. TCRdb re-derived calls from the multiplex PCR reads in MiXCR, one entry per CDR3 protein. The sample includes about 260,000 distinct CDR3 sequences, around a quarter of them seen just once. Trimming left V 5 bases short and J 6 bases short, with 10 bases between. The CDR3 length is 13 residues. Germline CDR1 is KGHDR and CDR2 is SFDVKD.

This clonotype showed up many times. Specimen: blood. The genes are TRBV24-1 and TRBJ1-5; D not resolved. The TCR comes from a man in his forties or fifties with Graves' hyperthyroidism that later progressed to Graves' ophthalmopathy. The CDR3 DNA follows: TGTGCCACCAGTGTGGGAAGGAGTCAGCCCCAGCATTTT. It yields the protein CATSVGRSQPQHF.